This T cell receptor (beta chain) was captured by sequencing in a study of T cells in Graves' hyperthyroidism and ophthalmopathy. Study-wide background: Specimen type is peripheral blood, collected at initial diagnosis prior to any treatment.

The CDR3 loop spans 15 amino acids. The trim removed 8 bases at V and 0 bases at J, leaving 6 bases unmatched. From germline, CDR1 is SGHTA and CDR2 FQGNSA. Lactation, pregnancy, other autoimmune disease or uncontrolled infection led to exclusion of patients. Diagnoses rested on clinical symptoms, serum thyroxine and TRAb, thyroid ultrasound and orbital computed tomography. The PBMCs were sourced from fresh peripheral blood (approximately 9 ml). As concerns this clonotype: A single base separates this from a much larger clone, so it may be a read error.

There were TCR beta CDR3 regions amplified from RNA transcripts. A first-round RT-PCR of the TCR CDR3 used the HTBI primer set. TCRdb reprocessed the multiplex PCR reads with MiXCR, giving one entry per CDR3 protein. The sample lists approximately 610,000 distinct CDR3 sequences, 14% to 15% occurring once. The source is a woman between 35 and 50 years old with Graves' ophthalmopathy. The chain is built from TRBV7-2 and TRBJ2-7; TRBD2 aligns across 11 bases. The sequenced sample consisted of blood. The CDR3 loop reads CASGGTSGSSYEQYF. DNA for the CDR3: TGTGCCAGCGGCGGTACTAGCGGGAGCTCCTACGAGCAGTACTTC.